This is a list of T cell receptor beta chains from one sample in a study of early T cells in non-severe SARS-CoV-2 infection. From the 5' RACE reads, TCRdb called clonotypes with MiXCR, one entry per CDR3 protein. The sample lists some 48,000 distinct CDR3 sequences, roughly 7.7% occurring once. The specimen sequenced was whole blood. These receptor sequences come from an adult who was a healthcare worker with PCR-confirmed SARS-CoV-2 infection or an uninfected control (not recorded which). CDR3s include the opening cysteine and the closing phenylalanine or tryptophan. A D gene is named only where the DNA matches it firmly. Clone size appears in some rows only: once, few, many, or a class for an expanded clone.

clone_size: few
d_call: -
v_call: TRBV20-1
cdr3_length: 13
j_call: TRBJ2-5
cdr3_aa: CSAGPWSQETQYF
cdr3_nt: TGCAGTGCTGGGCCATGGTCGCAAGAGACCCAGTACTTC

clone_size: many
d_call: -
v_call: TRBV27
cdr3_length: 14
j_call: TRBJ2-3
cdr3_aa: CASSTRDHTDTQYF
cdr3_nt: TGTGCCAGCAGTACCCGGGACCACACAGATACGCAGTATTTT

clone_size: -
d_call: -
v_call: TRBV11-2
cdr3_length: 16
j_call: TRBJ2-1
cdr3_aa: CASSLDPRGPYNEQFF
cdr3_nt: TGTGCCAGCAGCTTAGATCCCCGGGGCCCCTACAATGAGCAGTTCTTC

clone_size: few
d_call: -
v_call: TRBV7-9
cdr3_length: 13
j_call: TRBJ2-7
cdr3_aa: CASSPSVNYEQYF
cdr3_nt: TGTGCCAGCAGCCCGAGTGTAAACTACGAGCAGTACTTC

clone_size: few
d_call: TRBD1
v_call: TRBV20-1
cdr3_length: 15
j_call: TRBJ1-5
cdr3_aa: CSARLGGAGNQPQHF
cdr3_nt: TGCAGTGCTAGACTAGGGGGCGCAGGCAATCAGCCCCAGCATTTT

clone_size: -
d_call: TRBD2
v_call: TRBV9
cdr3_length: 15
j_call: TRBJ2-7
cdr3_aa: CASSVAHGGIYEQYF
cdr3_nt: TGTGCCAGCAGCGTAGCGCACGGGGGGATCTACGAGCAGTACTTC

clone_size: few
d_call: -
v_call: TRBV12-3/TRBV12-4
cdr3_length: 13
j_call: TRBJ2-5
cdr3_aa: CASRGTLKETQYF
cdr3_nt: TGTGCCAGCAGGGGGACACTGAAAGAGACCCAGTACTTC

clone_size: -
d_call: TRBD1
v_call: TRBV7-9
cdr3_length: 18
j_call: TRBJ2-1
cdr3_aa: CASSGPGQGLSSYNEQFF
cdr3_nt: TGTGCCAGCAGCGGTCCGGGACAGGGTCTCAGCTCCTACAATGAGCAGTTCTTC

clone_size: -
d_call: TRBD1
v_call: TRBV2
cdr3_length: 14
j_call: TRBJ1-1
cdr3_aa: CASSETGGATEAFF
cdr3_nt: TGTGCCAGCAGTGAAACAGGGGGTGCCACTGAAGCTTTCTTT

clone_size: few
d_call: -
v_call: TRBV20-1
cdr3_length: 12
j_call: TRBJ2-3
cdr3_aa: CSARDRRDTQYF
cdr3_nt: TGCAGTGCTAGAGATCGGAGGGATACGCAGTATTTT

clone_size: -
d_call: -
v_call: TRBV28
cdr3_length: 15
j_call: TRBJ1-6
cdr3_aa: CASSLIWGADSPLHF
cdr3_nt: TGTGCCAGCAGTTTAATATGGGGGGCGGATTCACCCCTCCACTTT

clone_size: few
d_call: -
v_call: TRBV6-1
cdr3_length: 16
j_call: TRBJ2-3
cdr3_aa: CASSEGRWRSADTQYF
cdr3_nt: TGTGCCAGCAGTGAAGGCAGGTGGCGTAGCGCAGATACGCAGTATTTT

clone_size: -
d_call: -
v_call: TRBV20-1
cdr3_length: 12
j_call: TRBJ1-1
cdr3_aa: CSAIGLNTEAFF
cdr3_nt: TGCAGTGCTATAGGCCTGAACACTGAAGCTTTCTTT

clone_size: few
d_call: -
v_call: TRBV18
cdr3_length: 19
j_call: TRBJ2-7
cdr3_aa: CASSRGISVAGQFSYEQYF
cdr3_nt: TGTGCCAGCTCACGCGGAATCTCGGTAGCAGGCCAATTCTCCTACGAGCAGTACTTC

clone_size: -
d_call: -
v_call: TRBV9
cdr3_length: 16
j_call: TRBJ2-3
cdr3_aa: CASSSLSGPPEDTQYF
cdr3_nt: TGTGCCAGCAGCTCCCTGTCGGGACCCCCCGAAGATACGCAGTATTTT

clone_size: few
d_call: -
v_call: TRBV7-2
cdr3_length: 14
j_call: TRBJ1-1
cdr3_aa: CASSLDPANTEVFF
cdr3_nt: TGTGCCAGCAGCTTAGACCCCGCAAACACTGAAGTTTTCTTT

clone_size: few
d_call: -
v_call: TRBV18
cdr3_length: 15
j_call: TRBJ1-4
cdr3_aa: CASSPVTGPNEKLFF
cdr3_nt: TGTGCCAGCTCACCGGTTACAGGTCCTAATGAAAAACTGTTTTTT

clone_size: -
d_call: -
v_call: TRBV2
cdr3_length: 15
j_call: TRBJ2-6
cdr3_aa: CASSEQISGANVLTF
cdr3_nt: TGTGCCAGCAGTGAACAGATCTCTGGGGCCAACGTCCTGACTTTC

clone_size: -
d_call: TRBD1
v_call: TRBV28
cdr3_length: 15
j_call: TRBJ2-3
cdr3_aa: CASSGPGQGVHTQYF
cdr3_nt: TGTGCCAGCAGTGGACCGGGACAGGGGGTTCATACGCAGTATTTT

clone_size: many
d_call: TRBD2
v_call: TRBV13
cdr3_length: 16
j_call: TRBJ2-1
cdr3_aa: CASSPGGWGGYNEQFF
cdr3_nt: TGTGCCAGCAGCCCAGGAGGATGGGGGGGTTACAATGAGCAGTTCTTC

clone_size: few
d_call: -
v_call: TRBV2
cdr3_length: 12
j_call: TRBJ2-7
cdr3_aa: CASSEWSEGQYF
cdr3_nt: TGTGCCAGCAGCGAATGGTCGGAGGGGCAATACTTC

clone_size: -
d_call: TRBD1
v_call: TRBV7-2
cdr3_length: 15
j_call: TRBJ2-1
cdr3_aa: CASSWWTGGINEQFF
cdr3_nt: TGTGCCAGCAGCTGGTGGACAGGGGGTATCAATGAGCAGTTCTTC

clone_size: few
d_call: -
v_call: TRBV6-1
cdr3_length: 17
j_call: TRBJ2-6
cdr3_aa: CASSVVVLILGANVLTF
cdr3_nt: TGTGCCAGCAGTGTGGTGGTATTGATCCTGGGGGCCAACGTCCTGACTTTC

clone_size: many
d_call: -
v_call: TRBV7-2
cdr3_length: 13
j_call: TRBJ1-1
cdr3_aa: CASSLESHSEAFF
cdr3_nt: TGTGCCAGCAGCTTAGAGTCACACTCTGAAGCTTTCTTT

clone_size: few
d_call: -
v_call: TRBV5-1
cdr3_length: 14
j_call: TRBJ2-7
cdr3_aa: CASSLAAGTNEQYF
cdr3_nt: TGCGCCAGCAGCTTGGCAGCAGGTACCAACGAGCAGTACTTC

clone_size: few
d_call: -
v_call: TRBV12-3/TRBV12-4
cdr3_length: 15
j_call: TRBJ1-6
cdr3_aa: CASSFLRANNSPLHF
cdr3_nt: TGTGCCAGCAGTTTCCTTCGGGCTAATAATTCACCCCTCCACTTT

clone_size: many
d_call: TRBD2
v_call: TRBV24-1
cdr3_length: 15
j_call: TRBJ2-3
cdr3_aa: CATSDASGVADTQYF
cdr3_nt: TGTGCCACCAGTGATGCAAGCGGGGTGGCAGATACGCAGTATTTT

clone_size: -
d_call: -
v_call: TRBV30
cdr3_length: 13
j_call: TRBJ1-4
cdr3_aa: CAWTRTGMSELFF
cdr3_nt: TGTGCCTGGACGCGGACGGGGATGTCGGAACTGTTTTTT

clone_size: many
d_call: -
v_call: TRBV20-1
cdr3_length: 12
j_call: TRBJ2-1
cdr3_aa: CSGGQGYNEQFF
cdr3_nt: TGCAGTGGAGGCCAGGGCTACAATGAGCAGTTCTTC

clone_size: few
d_call: TRBD1
v_call: TRBV18
cdr3_length: 14
j_call: TRBJ2-1
cdr3_aa: CASSLTGGHNEQFF
cdr3_nt: TGTGCCAGCTCACTCACAGGGGGCCACAATGAGCAGTTCTTC

clone_size: many
d_call: -
v_call: TRBV10-2
cdr3_length: 15
j_call: TRBJ1-1
cdr3_aa: CASSEGPKGNTEAFF
cdr3_nt: TGCGCCAGCAGTGAGGGCCCGAAGGGAAACACTGAAGCTTTCTTT

clone_size: many
d_call: -
v_call: TRBV9
cdr3_length: 16
j_call: TRBJ2-2
cdr3_aa: CASSSLTHSNTGELFF
cdr3_nt: TGTGCCAGCAGCTCCTTGACGCATTCGAACACCGGGGAGCTGTTTTTT

clone_size: -
d_call: TRBD1
v_call: TRBV2
cdr3_length: 13
j_call: TRBJ1-5
cdr3_aa: CASSRDSNQPQHF
cdr3_nt: TGTGCCAGCAGCAGGGACAGTAATCAGCCCCAGCATTTT

clone_size: many
d_call: -
v_call: TRBV20-1
cdr3_length: 15
j_call: TRBJ2-3
cdr3_aa: CSAQSSSISTDTQYF
cdr3_nt: TGCAGTGCTCAATCGTCCAGCATTAGCACAGATACGCAGTATTTT

clone_size: few
d_call: TRBD1
v_call: TRBV20-1
cdr3_length: 15
j_call: TRBJ1-6
cdr3_aa: CSASRQGGYNSPLHF
cdr3_nt: TGCAGTGCTAGTAGACAGGGCGGATATAATTCACCCCTCCACTTT

clone_size: -
d_call: -
v_call: TRBV7-2
cdr3_length: 14
j_call: TRBJ1-6
cdr3_aa: CASSQRGTNSPLHF
cdr3_nt: TGTGCCAGCAGCCAAAGGGGAACTAATTCACCCCTCCACTTT

clone_size: few
d_call: -
v_call: TRBV27
cdr3_length: 12
j_call: TRBJ1-2
cdr3_aa: CATSSNNYGYTF
cdr3_nt: TGTGCCACCTCGAGCAATAACTATGGCTACACCTTC

clone_size: -
d_call: -
v_call: TRBV12-5
cdr3_length: 11
j_call: TRBJ2-2
cdr3_aa: CASGSTGELFF
cdr3_nt: TGTGCTAGTGGTTCAACCGGGGAGCTGTTTTTT

clone_size: many
d_call: TRBD1
v_call: TRBV7-2
cdr3_length: 15
j_call: TRBJ1-2
cdr3_aa: CASSLGQGFGYGYTF
cdr3_nt: TGTGCCAGCAGCTTAGGACAGGGGTTTGGCTATGGCTACACCTTC

clone_size: few
d_call: TRBD1
v_call: TRBV15
cdr3_length: 14
j_call: TRBJ2-1
cdr3_aa: CATRDRSSYNEQFF
cdr3_nt: TGTGCCACCAGGGACAGGAGCTCCTACAATGAGCAGTTCTTC

clone_size: many
d_call: TRBD1
v_call: TRBV12-3/TRBV12-4
cdr3_length: 15
j_call: TRBJ1-5
cdr3_aa: CASSPGQGGNQPQHF
cdr3_nt: TGTGCCAGCAGTCCGGGACAGGGGGGCAATCAGCCCCAGCATTTT

clone_size: many
d_call: -
v_call: TRBV18
cdr3_length: 14
j_call: TRBJ2-1
cdr3_aa: CASSPWRGYNEQFF
cdr3_nt: TGTGCCAGCTCACCGTGGAGGGGGTACAATGAGCAGTTCTTC

clone_size: many
d_call: TRBD1
v_call: TRBV20-1
cdr3_length: 13
j_call: TRBJ2-7
cdr3_aa: CSASRGQGYEQYF
cdr3_nt: TGCAGTGCTTCGAGGGGACAGGGCTACGAGCAGTACTTC

clone_size: many
d_call: TRBD1
v_call: TRBV20-1
cdr3_length: 16
j_call: TRBJ1-4
cdr3_aa: CSARDPTGRRDEKLFF
cdr3_nt: TGCAGTGCTAGAGATCCGACAGGGCGCAGAGATGAAAAACTGTTTTTT

clone_size: -
d_call: -
v_call: TRBV3-1
cdr3_length: 13
j_call: TRBJ1-5
cdr3_aa: CASSQGVRQPQHF
cdr3_nt: TGTGCCAGCAGCCAAGGTGTTAGACAGCCCCAGCATTTT